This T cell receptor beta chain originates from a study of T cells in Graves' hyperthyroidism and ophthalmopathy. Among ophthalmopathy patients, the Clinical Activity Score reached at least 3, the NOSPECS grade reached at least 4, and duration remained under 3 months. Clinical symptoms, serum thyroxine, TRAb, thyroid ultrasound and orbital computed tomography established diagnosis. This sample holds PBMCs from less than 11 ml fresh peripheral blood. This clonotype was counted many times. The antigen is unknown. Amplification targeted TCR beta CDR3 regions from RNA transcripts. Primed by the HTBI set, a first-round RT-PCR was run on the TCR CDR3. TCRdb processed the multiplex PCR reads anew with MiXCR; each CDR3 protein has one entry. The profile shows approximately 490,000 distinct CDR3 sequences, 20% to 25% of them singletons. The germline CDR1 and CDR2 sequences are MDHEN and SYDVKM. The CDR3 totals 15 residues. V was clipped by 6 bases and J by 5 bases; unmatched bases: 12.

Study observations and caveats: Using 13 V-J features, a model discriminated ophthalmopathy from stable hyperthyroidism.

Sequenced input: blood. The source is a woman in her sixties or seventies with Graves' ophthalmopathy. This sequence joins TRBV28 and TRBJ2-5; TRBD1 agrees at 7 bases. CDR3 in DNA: TGTGCCAGCAGCTTACTACAGGGGACGGGGGAGACCCAGTACTTC. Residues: CASSLLQGTGETQYF.